The 8 T cell receptor beta chains presented below share a single source sample, sequenced in a study of blood T cell repertoires in COVID-19. Repertoires were generated with immunoSEQ multiplex PCR, while TCRdb's copy carries only in-frame clones and drops some. The sample yields some 340,000 clones, roughly 90% seen once. Sequenced: PBMCs or T cells enriched from blood (not recorded which). These TCRs come from a woman younger than 45 who had been exposed to COVID-19.

The V call is TRBV18, the J call TRBJ1-5, with D unresolved. The CDR3 runs 12 residues. Germline V gene sequence: CDR1 KGHSH, CDR2 LQKENI. Trimming took 3 bases from V and 7 from J, leaving 7 bases between them. The CDR3 loop reads CASSPGLQPQHF. The CDR3, as DNA: TGTGCCAGCTCACCCGGTTTACAGCCCCAGCATTTT.

The DNA of the CDR3 is TGTGCCAGCAGGCACGGAGATATAAGAGATGAGCAGTTCTTC. This codes for CASRHGDIRDEQFF. The chain couples TRBV6-5 to TRBJ2-1; unclear D gene. The CDR3 has 14 amino acids. V was cut by 6 bases and J by 8 bases, with 17 bases left in between. CDR1 MNHEY and CDR2 SVGAGI come from the germline V gene.

The chain uses TRBV25-1 and TRBJ1-4; 8 nucleotides align to TRBD1. The CDR3 totals 15 residues. The V gene's germline CDR1 is MGHDK and CDR2 SYGVNS. Trimming at V came to 5 bases and at J to 4 bases, leaving 6 bases not matched to a gene. The CDR3 loop is CASSKGQAYNEKLFF. CDR3 in DNA: TGTGCCAGCAGTAAGGGACAGGCTTATAATGAAAAACTGTTTTTT.

J is TRBJ1-1 and V is TRBV25-1; D uncertain. CDR1 and CDR2 (germline): MGHDK, SYGVNS. With 1 base removed from V and 2 bases from J, the gap between germline ends came to 14 bases. The CDR3 covers 16 residues. The CDR3, as DNA: TGTGCCAGCAGTGAATTGAGGGCTTCAATAAACACTGAAGCTTTCTTT. This codes for CASSELRASINTEAFF.

The rearrangement links TRBV24-1 to TRBJ2-2, with D unclear. Trimming took off 4 bases at V and 4 bases at J, with 9 bases between the two ends. Germline CDR1 reads KGHDR; CDR2 reads SFDVKD. This CDR3 spans 14 amino acids. CDR3 in amino acids: CATSDPQFTGELFF. CDR3 sequence (DNA): TGTGCCACCAGTGACCCACAATTCACCGGGGAGCTGTTTTTT.

The V and J genes are TRBV7-9 and TRBJ2-7; D is uncertain. Germline values: CDR1 SEHNR, CDR2 FQNEAQ (reference sequence). V lost 5 bases and J 0 bases, leaving 5 bases between the germline ends. This CDR3 comprises 12 residues. The CDR3 DNA reads as TGTGCCAGCAGCGTACTCTCCTACGAGCAGTACTTC. Translated, it gives CASSVLSYEQYF.

The J gene is TRBJ1-2, the V gene TRBV7-2; tentative D call: TRBD1 (5 bases). V was clipped by 1 base and J by 4 bases, with 10 bases between them. The CDR3 sequence is 14 residues long. Germline CDR1 SGHTA, CDR2 FQGNSA. The DNA for the CDR3 is TGTGCCAGCAGCTTAGTAAGGACATCCTATGGCTACACCTTC. The encoded protein is CASSLVRTSYGYTF.

The gene calls are TRBV19 and TRBJ1-6; possibly TRBD1 for D (5 bases). CDR3 length: 14 residues. The germline V and J ends were trimmed by 6 bases and 10 bases, with 16 bases remaining between them. Germline values: CDR1 LNHDA, CDR2 SQIVND (reference sequence). The CDR3 protein is CASREGPVWSPLHF. The DNA for the CDR3 is TGTGCCAGTAGGGAGGGGCCCGTTTGGTCACCCCTCCACTTT.